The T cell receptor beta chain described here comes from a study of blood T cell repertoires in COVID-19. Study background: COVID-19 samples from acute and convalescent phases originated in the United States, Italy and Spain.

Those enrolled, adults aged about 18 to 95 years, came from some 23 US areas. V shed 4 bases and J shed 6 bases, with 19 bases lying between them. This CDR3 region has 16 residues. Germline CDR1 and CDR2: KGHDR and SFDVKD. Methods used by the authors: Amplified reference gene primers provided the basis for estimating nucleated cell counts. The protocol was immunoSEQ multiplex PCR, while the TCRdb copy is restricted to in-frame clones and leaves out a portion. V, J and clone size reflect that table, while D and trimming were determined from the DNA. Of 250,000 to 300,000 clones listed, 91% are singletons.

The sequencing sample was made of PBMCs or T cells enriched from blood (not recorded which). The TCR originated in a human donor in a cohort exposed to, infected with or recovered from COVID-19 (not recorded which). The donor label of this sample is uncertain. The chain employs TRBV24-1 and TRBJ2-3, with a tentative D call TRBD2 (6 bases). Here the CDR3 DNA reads TGTGCCACCAGTGACCCGGACACGGGGGTTCGGGATACGCAGTATTTT. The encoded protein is CATSDPDTGVRDTQYF.